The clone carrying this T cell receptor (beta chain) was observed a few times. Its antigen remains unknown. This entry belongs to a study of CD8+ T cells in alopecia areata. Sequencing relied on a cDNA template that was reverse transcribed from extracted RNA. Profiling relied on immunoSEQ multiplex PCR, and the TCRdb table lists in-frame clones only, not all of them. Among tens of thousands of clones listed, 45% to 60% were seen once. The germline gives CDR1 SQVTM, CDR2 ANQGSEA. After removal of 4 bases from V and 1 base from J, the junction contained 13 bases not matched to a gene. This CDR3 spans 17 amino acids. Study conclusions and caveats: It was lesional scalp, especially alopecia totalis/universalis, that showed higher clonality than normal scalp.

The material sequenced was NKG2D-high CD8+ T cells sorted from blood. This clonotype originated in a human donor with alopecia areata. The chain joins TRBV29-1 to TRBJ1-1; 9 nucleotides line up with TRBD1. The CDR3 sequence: CSVGYPRDRVSNTEAFF. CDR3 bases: TGCAGCGTTGGGTATCCCCGGGACAGGGTATCGAACACTGAAGCTTTCTTT.